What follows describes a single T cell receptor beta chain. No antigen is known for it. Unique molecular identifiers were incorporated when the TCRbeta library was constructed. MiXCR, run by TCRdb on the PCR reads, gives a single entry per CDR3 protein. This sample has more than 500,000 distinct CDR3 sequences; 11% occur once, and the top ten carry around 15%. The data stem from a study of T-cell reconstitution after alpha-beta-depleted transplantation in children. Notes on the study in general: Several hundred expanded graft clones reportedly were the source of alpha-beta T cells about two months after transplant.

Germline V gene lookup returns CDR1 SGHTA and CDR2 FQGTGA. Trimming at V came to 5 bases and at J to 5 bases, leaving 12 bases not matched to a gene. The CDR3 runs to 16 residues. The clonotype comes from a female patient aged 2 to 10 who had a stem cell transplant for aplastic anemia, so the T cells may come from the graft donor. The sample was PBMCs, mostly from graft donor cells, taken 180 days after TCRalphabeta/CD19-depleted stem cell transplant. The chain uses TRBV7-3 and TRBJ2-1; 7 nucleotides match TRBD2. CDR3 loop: CASSASGLPVNNEQFF. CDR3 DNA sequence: TGTGCCAGCAGCGCCTCGGGACTACCTGTGAACAATGAGCAGTTCTTC.